Shown below are 24 T cell receptor beta chains from a single sample sequenced in a study of blood T cell repertoires in COVID-19. The protocol was immunoSEQ multiplex PCR, while the TCRdb copy is restricted to in-frame clones and leaves out a portion. In the table there are roughly 140,000 clones, 75% to 85% of which are singletons. The sequenced sample consisted of peripheral blood. The receptors originated from a man in his sixties with active or convalescent COVID-19.

The chain has TRBV20-1 and TRBJ2-5; D call uncertain. Between the trimmed V and J ends, which lost 8 bases and 5 bases, there was a span of 12 bases. This CDR3 has 11 amino acids. The V gene's germline CDR1 is DFQATT and CDR2 SNEGSKA (reference sequence). CDR3 in amino acids: CSPTHSETQYF. CDR3 in DNA: TGCAGTCCCACACACAGCGAGACCCAGTACTTC.

The gene calls are TRBV19 and TRBJ1-3; tentatively, D is TRBD1 (5 bases). With 5 bases removed from V and 7 bases from J, the gap between germline ends came to 12 bases. Germline values: CDR1 LNHDA, CDR2 SQIVND (reference sequence). CDR3 length equals 13 residues. CDR3 in amino acids: CASSQGFGNTIYF. CDR3 in DNA: TGTGCCAGTAGTCAGGGTTTCGGTAACACCATATATTTT.

J is TRBJ2-3 and V is TRBV6-5; 9 nucleotides match TRBD2. Germline lookup yields CDR1 MNHEY and CDR2 SVGAGI. This CDR3 contains 14 residues. V shed 8 bases and J 2 bases; nucleotides not matched to a gene: 5. The CDR3 loop is CASSKRGVTDTQYF. CDR3 in DNA: TGTGCCAGCTCCAAGCGGGGGGTCACAGATACGCAGTATTTT.

The V call is TRBV7-2, the J call TRBJ2-2, with TRBD1 matching over 8 bases. Losses at the gene ends were 5 bases for V and 7 bases for J; bases not matched to a gene: 9. The CDR3 totals 15 residues. The germline V gene has CDR1 SGHTA and CDR2 FQGNSA. CDR3 sequence: CASSPDRVKVGELFF. CDR3 coding DNA: TGTGCCAGCAGCCCGGACAGGGTAAAGGTCGGGGAGCTGTTTTTT.

The chain links TRBV19 to TRBJ1-2; 10 nucleotides match TRBD1. The CDR3 contains 16 residues. The trim removed 2 bases at V and 8 bases at J, leaving 11 bases unmatched. Germline values: CDR1 LNHDA, CDR2 SQIVND (reference sequence). The CDR3 protein is CASSIQAGGQGLGYTF. The CDR3 DNA sequence: TGTGCCAGTAGTATACAAGCTGGGGGACAGGGGTTGGGCTACACCTTC.

This clone was seen a handful of times. Its ends do not fully match the called genes, so a read error is possible. V is TRBV3-1 (or the pseudogene TRBV3-2) and J is TRBJ1-6, with 7 bases identical to TRBD1. Germline V gene sequence: CDR1 LGHDT, CDR2 YNNKEL (reference sequence). The CDR3 loop spans 15 amino acids. The CDR3 DNA follows: TGTGCCAGCAGGCAAGAAGACAGGGTCAGGTCACCCCTCCACTTT. This encodes CASRQEDRVRSPLHF.

This chain connects TRBV7-2 to TRBJ1-4; no reliable D call. Germline CDR1 and CDR2: SGHTA and FQGNSA. The CDR3 is 15 amino acids. With 5 bases removed from V and 5 bases from J, the gap between germline ends came to 15 bases. The CDR3, as DNA: TGTGCCAGCAGCCTACGGCGGGCTGGCAATGAAAAACTGTTTTTT. It yields the protein CASSLRRAGNEKLFF.

J is TRBJ2-1 and V is TRBV7-2; tentatively, D is TRBD2 (5 bases). Germline CDR1 is SGHTA and CDR2 is FQGNSA. The V and J ends lost 2 bases and 7 bases respectively, with 18 bases between them. The CDR3 extends over 16 amino acids. The DNA of the CDR3 is TGTGCCAGCAGCTTATCGTCTAGCCTAGGAATGAATGAGCAGTTCTTC. It specifies CASSLSSSLGMNEQFF.

This clone is a singleton in its sample. V and J are TRBV7-9 and TRBJ1-4, with a tentative D call TRBD1 (6 bases). The CDR3 has 18 residues. Germline V CDR1 and CDR2: SEHNR, FQNEAQ (reference sequence). Trimming took off 3 bases at V and 8 bases at J, with 25 bases between the two ends. The CDR3 nucleotides read TGTGCCAGCAGCTTGGGGCCCAAAAAACAGGGACGGCGAGAAAAACTGTTTTTT. Translation: CASSLGPKKQGRREKLFF.

The J gene is TRBJ2-3, the V gene TRBV7-9; possible D gene TRBD2, 6 bases. V shed 5 bases and J shed 0 bases, with 12 bases lying between them. Germline V gene sequence: CDR1 SEHNR, CDR2 FQNEAQ (reference sequence). This CDR3 comprises 15 residues. The CDR3 loop is CASSPRERSTDTQYF. For the CDR3, the DNA is TGTGCCAGCAGCCCCCGGGAGCGTAGCACAGATACGCAGTATTTT.

The chain links TRBV5-4 to TRBJ1-5, with TRBD1 matching 7 bases. The germline CDR1 and CDR2 sequences are SGHNT and YYREEE (reference sequence). J lost 9 bases, V lost 4 bases, and 7 bases had no gene match. The CDR3 length is 13 residues. The CDR3 coding sequence is TGTGCCAGCAGCCCACAGGGGTCGGGGCCCCAGCATTTT. Translated: CASSPQGSGPQHF.

This chain joins TRBV9 and TRBJ2-2; D gene uncertain. Looked up from germline, CDR1 is SGDLS and CDR2 is YYNGEE. The V and J ends lost 2 bases and 3 bases respectively, with 2 bases between them. The CDR3 runs 12 residues. The CDR3, as DNA: TGTGCCAGCAGCGTCTACACCGGGGAGCTGTTTTTT. Protein product: CASSVYTGELFF.

Only one count was recorded for this clone. This chain connects TRBV4-3 to TRBJ2-3, with D possibly being TRBD2 (7 bases). From germline, CDR1 is LGHNA and CDR2 YSLEER. There are 15 residues in the CDR3. The V end was cut by 0 bases, the J end by 2 bases, with 9 bases between. The CDR3 sequence is CASSQDRGATDTQYF. Written as DNA, the CDR3 is TGCGCCAGCAGCCAAGATCGGGGGGCCACAGATACGCAGTATTTT.

V and J are TRBV9 and TRBJ2-2; D might be TRBD1 (5 bases). The CDR3 totals 12 residues. V was cut by 3 bases and J by 7 bases, with 7 bases left in between. Germline V lookup: CDR1 SGDLS, CDR2 YYNGEE. CDR3 DNA: TGTGCCAGCAGCGGTGACAGCGGGGAGCTGTTTTTT. This encodes CASSGDSGELFF.

This clone was picked up one time. J is TRBJ1-2 and V is TRBV18, with 7 nucleotides matching TRBD1. Germline-derived CDR1 and CDR2 are KGHSH and LQKENI. The CDR3 consists of 15 residues. J gave up 5 bases and V 3 bases, and 9 bases lay outside the gene matches. This CDR3 reads CASSPGTADGYGYTF. The CDR3 bases are TGTGCCAGCTCACCGGGGACAGCGGACGGTTATGGCTACACCTTC.

This rearrangement joins TRBV19 to TRBJ1-5, with a weak D call TRBD1 (6 bases). This CDR3 has 16 amino acids. Trimming removed 5 bases from V and 4 bases from J, with 18 bases in between. Germline loops: CDR1 LNHDA, CDR2 SQIVND (reference sequence). CDR3 in amino acids: CASSPLGGGGNQPQHF. DNA for the CDR3: TGTGCCAGTAGTCCCCTCGGAGGGGGGGGGAATCAGCCCCAGCATTTT.

The chain employs TRBV11-3 and TRBJ2-2; 16 positions match TRBD2. The CDR3 covers 20 residues. After removal of 0 bases from V and 5 bases from J, the junction contained 9 bases not matched to a gene. Germline assignment: CDR1 SGHNT and CDR2 YENEEA. In DNA, the CDR3 is TGTGCCAGCAGCTTAGAGGGACTAGCGGGAGGGGCCCGGCGGACCGGGGAGCTGTTTTTT. Translated, it gives CASSLEGLAGGARRTGELFF.

The chain recombines TRBV9 with TRBJ2-3; 8 positions match TRBD1. CDR1 is SGDLS, CDR2 YYNGEE, per germline. The CDR3 length is 15 residues. V lost 4 bases, J lost 4 bases, and 8 bases stayed unmatched. The CDR3: CASSSGQARADTQYF. The CDR3 nucleotides read TGTGCCAGCAGCTCGGGACAGGCTCGGGCAGATACGCAGTATTTT.

This chain links TRBV4-1 with TRBJ1-6, with a tentative D call TRBD1 (6 bases). Germline V lookup: CDR1 MGHRA, CDR2 YSYEKL. V was trimmed by 0 bases and J by 7 bases, leaving 10 bases between them. There are 15 residues in the CDR3. The CDR3 reads CASSQEWTDNSPLHF. In DNA, the CDR3 is TGCGCCAGCAGCCAAGAATGGACAGACAATTCACCCCTCCACTTT.

This clone was seen just once. CDR3 protein: CASSLISGLAQETQYF. In nucleotides, the CDR3 is TGTGCCAGCAGCTTAATTTCGGGACTAGCGCAAGAGACCCAGTACTTC. The rearrangement joins TRBV11-3 to TRBJ2-5; 10 bases fit TRBD2. V was pared by 2 bases and J by 2 bases, with 5 bases of the junction left unmatched. This CDR3 spans 16 amino acids. Germline CDR1 reads SGHNT; CDR2 reads YENEEA.

The CDR3 loop is CASTSLVGEKLFF. The DNA for the CDR3 is TGTGCCAGCACTAGCCTGGTTGGTGAAAAACTGTTTTTT. The V and J genes are TRBV2 and TRBJ1-4; D remains unclear. The CDR3 length is 13 residues. V was trimmed by 7 bases and J by 7 bases, leaving 13 bases between them. Germline V lookup: CDR1 SNHLY, CDR2 FYNNEI.

The CDR3 DNA is TGTGCCAGCAGCTTAGGATCAACAACAACTAATGAAAAACTGTTTTTT. It translates to CASSLGSTTTNEKLFF. This chain connects TRBV7-8 to TRBJ1-4, with D uncertain. Trimming cost V 1 base and J 0 bases, with 9 bases left between them. Germline V lookup: CDR1 SGHVS, CDR2 FQNEAQ. The CDR3 consists of 16 residues. The full variable domain, with the rest looked up from reference TRBV7-8 and TRBJ1-4, is GAGVSQSPRYKVAKRGQDVALRCDPISGHVSLFWYQQALGQGPEFLTYFQNEAQLDKSGLPSDRFFAERPEGSVSTLKIQRTQQEDSAVYLCASSLGSTTTNEKLFFGSGTQLSVL.

The chain carries TRBV6-5 and TRBJ1-2; tentatively, D is TRBD1 (5 bases). The CDR3 runs 16 residues. Germline lookup yields CDR1 MNHEY and CDR2 SVGAGI. Trimming cost V 0 bases and J 2 bases, with 13 bases left between them. This CDR3 reads CASSYSRQGRNYGYTF. The DNA for the CDR3 is TGTGCCAGCAGTTACTCTCGGCAGGGAAGGAACTATGGCTACACCTTC.

In nucleotides, the CDR3 is TGTGCTAGTGGTTACGACAGGTCCTACGAGCAGTACGTC. This encodes CASGYDRSYEQYV. The chain joins TRBV12-5 to TRBJ2-7; possibly TRBD1 for D (6 bases). V was trimmed by 4 bases and J by 1 base, leaving 8 bases between them. The CDR3 length is 13 residues. Germline CDR1 reads LGHNT; CDR2 reads FRNRAP.